The T cell receptor beta chain under discussion was sequenced for a study of cytomegalovirus exposure and HLA in healthy donors. The V and J ends lost 6 bases and 0 bases respectively, with 11 bases between them. In germline, CDR1 is MNHNS, CDR2 SASEGT. This CDR3 spans 14 amino acids. General study findings and limits: Apparent HLA restriction characterized most CMV-associated TCR beta chains in a later analysis. Some TCR beta chains (164 of them) were listed as cytomegalovirus-associated.

Nominally healthy donors were sampled, though unrecorded immune exposures were likely. The primer mix had 60 Vbeta and 13 Jbeta primers. Sequenced by immunoSEQ multiplex PCR; TCRdb stores in-frame clones only, minus some. The profile covers 180,000 or so clones, with roughly 83% appearing a single time and less than 2.5% taken by the ten largest. Concerning this clone itself: The target antigen is unknown.

The receptor was isolated from a woman in her forties or fifties in good health and CMV-seronegative. This chain uses TRBV6-1 with TRBJ1-1; D is uncertain. The sample was PBMCs. The DNA of the CDR3 is TGTGCCAGCAGCGAACACAGCTTGAACACTGAAGCTTTCTTT. Encoded protein: CASSEHSLNTEAFF.